The present entry profiles one T cell receptor (beta chain) with its context. The entry originates in a study of cytomegalovirus exposure and HLA in healthy donors. PCR was performed using 60 Vbeta and 13 Jbeta primers. Profiled with immunoSEQ multiplex PCR; TCRdb holds only in-frame clones, not every one. The table for this sample gives some 150,000 clones. Germline loops: CDR1 MGHRA, CDR2 YSYEKL. Between the trimmed V and J ends, which lost 0 bases and 0 bases, there was a span of 23 bases. CDR3 length: 20 residues. This chain joins TRBV4-1 and TRBJ1-1, with a tentative D call TRBD1 (5 bases). What was sequenced was PBMCs. This clonotype originated in a man in his forties or fifties in good health and CMV-seronegative. CDR3 residues: CASSQDIMGHQRLMNTEAFF. The CDR3 coding sequence is TGCGCCAGCAGCCAAGATATTATGGGGCACCAGCGTTTGATGAACACTGAAGCTTTCTTT.